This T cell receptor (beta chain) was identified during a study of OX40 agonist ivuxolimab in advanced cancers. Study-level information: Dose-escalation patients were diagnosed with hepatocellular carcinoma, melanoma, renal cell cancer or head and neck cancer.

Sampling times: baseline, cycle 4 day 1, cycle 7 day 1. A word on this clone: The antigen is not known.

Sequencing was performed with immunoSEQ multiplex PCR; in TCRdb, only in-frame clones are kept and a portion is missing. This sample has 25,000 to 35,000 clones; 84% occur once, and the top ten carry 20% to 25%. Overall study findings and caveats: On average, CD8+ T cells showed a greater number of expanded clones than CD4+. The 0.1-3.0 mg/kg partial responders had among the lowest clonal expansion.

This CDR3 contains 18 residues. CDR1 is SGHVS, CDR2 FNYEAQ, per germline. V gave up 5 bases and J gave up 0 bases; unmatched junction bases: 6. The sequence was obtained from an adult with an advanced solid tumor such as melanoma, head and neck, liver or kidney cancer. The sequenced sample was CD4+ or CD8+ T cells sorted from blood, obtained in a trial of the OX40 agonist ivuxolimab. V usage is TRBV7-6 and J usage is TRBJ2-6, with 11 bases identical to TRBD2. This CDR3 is CASSPRTSGSSGANVLTF. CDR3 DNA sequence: TGTGCCAGCAGCCCCCGGACTAGCGGGTCCTCTGGGGCCAACGTCCTGACTTTC.